Listed here are 29 T cell receptor beta chains from one sample, sequenced in a study of lymphopenia after photon versus proton radiotherapy. Some clones are missing from TCRdb's copy, which holds only in-frame ones; the method was immunoSEQ multiplex PCR. The repertoire holds fewer than 65,000 clones, with around 87% as singletons. The sequencing here drew on peripheral blood, taken from a patient treated with photon-based radiotherapy. The receptors were gathered from a man in his forties with gastric cancer.

This clone was found a few times. V is TRBV4-2 and J is TRBJ1-2; possibly TRBD1 for D (6 bases). CDR3 length: 15 residues. V was clipped by 2 bases and J by 4 bases, with 14 bases between them. Germline assignment: CDR1 LGHNA and CDR2 YNFKEQ. In DNA, the CDR3 is TGTGCCAGCAGCCAAACCGGGACACCCGTCTATGGCTACACCTTC. Amino acids: CASSQTGTPVYGYTF.

J is TRBJ2-7 and V is TRBV5-1, with 8 positions matching TRBD2. This CDR3 comprises 16 residues. The V gene end was trimmed by 3 bases and the J gene end by 1 base; junction bases not matched to a gene: 9. The germline CDR1 and CDR2 sequences are SGHRS and YFSETQ. The CDR3 here is CASSSGPGGGSYEQYF. The CDR3 DNA reads TGCGCCAGCAGCTCGGGGCCTGGCGGGGGGTCCTACGAGCAGTACTTC.

This chain connects TRBV20-1 to TRBJ1-1; TRBD1 is a possible D gene (6 bases). V was shortened by 6 bases and J by 4 bases, with 9 bases between the two germline ends. Per germline, CDR1 DFQATT and CDR2 SNEGSKA (reference sequence). This CDR3 is built from 11 residues. CDR3 coding DNA: TGCAGTGCAGCGACAGGCACTGAAGCTTTCTTT. It yields the protein CSAATGTEAFF.

V usage is TRBV6-5 and J usage is TRBJ2-7; D not resolved. The CDR3 length is 12 residues. Germline CDR1 is MNHEY and CDR2 is SVGAGI. Trimming cost V 6 bases and J 3 bases, with 9 bases left between them. The CDR3 nucleotides read TGTGCCAGCAGGTCCGTCCACTACGAGCAGTACTTC. As protein: CASRSVHYEQYF.

The rearrangement uses TRBV7-9 and TRBJ1-2; no definite D call. This CDR3 contains 13 residues. The germline V and J ends were trimmed by 6 bases and 8 bases, with 16 bases remaining between them. Germline V CDR1 and CDR2: SEHNR, FQNEAQ (reference sequence). The CDR3 DNA follows: TGTGCCAGCAGACAAAGGAGGAGGTACGGCTACACCTTC. This encodes CASRQRRRYGYTF.

The chain combines TRBV4-1 with TRBJ2-5, with 8 bases identical to TRBD2. CDR3 length: 13 amino acids. Unmatched junction bases numbered 3, after V lost 4 bases and J lost 5 bases. Germline assignment: CDR1 MGHRA and CDR2 YSYEKL. CDR3 sequence (DNA): TGCGCCAGCAGCCGCGGGGGGCTGGAGACCCAGTACTTC. Residues: CASSRGGLETQYF.

The genes are TRBV30 and TRBJ1-5; D is unresolved. Germline values: CDR1 GTSNPN, CDR2 SVGIG (reference sequence). With 3 bases removed from V and 4 bases from J, the gap between germline ends came to 1 base. The CDR3 is 10 residues long. The chain's CDR3 is CAWRNQPQHF. The CDR3 DNA is TGTGCCTGGAGAAATCAGCCCCAGCATTTT.

The rearrangement links TRBV18 to TRBJ1-4; maybe TRBD1 (5 bases). Germline CDR1 is KGHSH and CDR2 is LQKENI. V lost 8 bases to trimming and J lost 8 bases, with 15 bases between them. This CDR3 region has 13 residues. The CDR3: CASAGGFREKLFF. The CDR3 nucleotides read TGTGCCAGCGCCGGGGGTTTCCGGGAAAAACTGTTTTTT.

The chain carries TRBV5-5 and TRBJ2-5; a weak D match, TRBD1 (6 bases). Trimming removed 2 bases from V and 2 bases from J, with 10 bases in between. Germline values: CDR1 SGHKS, CDR2 YYEKEE (reference sequence). There are 14 residues in the CDR3. The CDR3: CASSLGQNQETQYF. Here the CDR3 DNA reads TGTGCCAGCAGCTTAGGACAGAATCAAGAGACCCAGTACTTC. The variable domain in full, with the rest retrieved from reference TRBV5-5 and TRBJ2-5, is DAGVTQSPTHLIKTRGQQVTLRCSPISGHKSVSWYQQVLGQGPQFIFQYYEKEERGRGNFPDRFSARQFPNYSSELNVNALLLGDSALYLCASSLGQNQETQYFGPGTRLLVL.

The chain recombines TRBV10-1 with TRBJ2-3; 11 bases line up with TRBD1. Germline V CDR1 and CDR2: WNHNN, SYGVQD (reference sequence). The CDR3 contains 13 residues. V trimming: 6 bases; J trimming: 5 bases; junction bases outside the gene matches: 1. This CDR3 is CASRGTGGDTQYF. CDR3 DNA sequence: TGCGCCAGCAGGGGGACAGGGGGAGATACGCAGTATTTT.

The V and J genes are TRBV10-3 and TRBJ1-2; 7 nucleotides line up with TRBD1. J lost 8 bases, V lost 2 bases, and 8 bases had no gene match. This CDR3 comprises 14 residues. Germline CDR1 ENHRY, CDR2 SYGVKD. The DNA of the CDR3 is TGTGCCATCAGTGAGAGGAGGACAGGAGGCGGCTACACCTTC. This encodes CAISERRTGGGYTF.

The chain recombines TRBV5-6 with TRBJ1-6; D is unresolved. The V gene's germline CDR1 is SGHDT and CDR2 YYEEEE. The length of the CDR3 is 17 residues. The V and J ends lost 1 base and 0 bases respectively, with 11 bases between them. CDR3: CASSLSQASSYNSPLHF. The DNA for the CDR3 is TGTGCCAGCAGCTTGTCTCAGGCGAGCTCCTATAATTCACCCCTCCACTTT. Full variable domain (remainder filled in from reference TRBV5-6 and TRBJ1-6): DAGVTQSPTHLIKTRGQQVTLRCSPKSGHDTVSWYQQALGQGPQFIFQYYEEEERQRGNFPDRFSGHQFPNYSSELNVNALLLGDSALYLCASSLSQASSYNSPLHFGNGTRLTVT.

This clone was seen only a few times. CDR3 sequence reads: CASSATGTGDSPLHF. The DNA for the CDR3 is TGTGCCAGCAGCGCTACCGGGACAGGGGATTCACCCCTCCACTTT. The V and J genes are TRBV11-1 and TRBJ1-6, with 10 bases aligning to TRBD1. This CDR3 is built from 15 residues. Germline V CDR1 and CDR2: SGHAT, FQDESV (reference sequence). V gave up 5 bases and J gave up 8 bases; unmatched junction bases: 6.

This clone came up once. V and J are TRBV2 and TRBJ2-3; 16 bases map to TRBD2. J was trimmed by 3 bases and V by 8 bases; bases with no gene match: 8. From germline, CDR1 is SNHLY and CDR2 FYNNEI. There are 17 residues in the CDR3. The DNA of the CDR3 is TGTGCCAGCTCCGGGACTAGCGGGGGGGCATGGACAGATACGCAGTATTTT. Its translation: CASSGTSGGAWTDTQYF.

The gene calls are TRBV4-3 and TRBJ1-4, with 8 positions matching TRBD1. Losses at the gene ends were 1 base for V and 4 bases for J; bases not matched to a gene: 2. Germline V gene data show CDR1 as LGHNA and CDR2 as YSLEER. The CDR3 is 15 residues long. The CDR3 loop is CASSQGTGNNEKLFF. In DNA, the CDR3 is TGCGCCAGCAGCCAAGGGACAGGGAATAATGAAAAACTGTTTTTT.

The rearrangement joins TRBV19 to TRBJ1-2; 7 bases match TRBD1. V trimming: 7 bases; J trimming: 9 bases; junction bases outside the gene matches: 11. CDR3 length equals 13 residues. Germline CDR1 reads LNHDA; CDR2 reads SQIVND (reference sequence). DNA of the CDR3: TGTGCCAGTAAGGACAGGTCCCAAAGGAGCTACACCTTC. It specifies CASKDRSQRSYTF.

The V and J genes are TRBV6-5 and TRBJ2-2, with D hard to call. The germline V gene has CDR1 MNHEY and CDR2 SVGAGI. The V end lost 5 bases, the J end lost 5 bases, and 6 bases lay between the germline ends. CDR3 size: 12 residues. The CDR3 DNA is TGTGCCAGCAGTCCCCAGACCGGGGAGCTGTTTTTT. Protein sequence: CASSPQTGELFF.

The chain couples TRBV7-2 to TRBJ2-1; 10 positions match TRBD2. Looked up from germline, CDR1 is SGHTA and CDR2 is FQGNSA. The CDR3 is 14 residues long. Trimming removed 3 bases from V and 8 bases from J; junction bases left unmatched: 4. The CDR3 protein is CASSLGLAFDEQFF. In DNA, the CDR3 is TGTGCCAGCAGCTTGGGACTAGCGTTCGATGAGCAGTTCTTC.

The CDR3 nucleotides read TGTGCCAGCAGCCTATCCGGGACTAGGGCAGATACGCAGTATTTT. It codes for CASSLSGTRADTQYF. The rearrangement uses TRBV7-8 and TRBJ2-3; 8 bases align to TRBD2. Germline assignment: CDR1 SGHVS and CDR2 FQNEAQ. CDR3 length equals 15 residues. J was trimmed by 4 bases and V by 5 bases; bases with no gene match: 8.

The gene calls are TRBV4-1 and TRBJ2-1; TRBD2 aligns across 14 bases. This CDR3 contains 18 residues. V lost 8 bases and J lost 1; bases outside the gene matches: 10. Germline assignment: CDR1 MGHRA and CDR2 YSYEKL. This chain's CDR3 is CASYRLAGGPISYNEQFF. The CDR3 coding sequence is TGCGCCAGCTATAGACTAGCGGGGGGGCCGATATCCTACAATGAGCAGTTCTTC.

V and J are TRBV13 and TRBJ2-3, with D perhaps TRBD2 (6 bases). V was cut by 5 bases and J by 2 bases, with 14 bases left in between. The CDR3 is 15 residues long. Germline CDR1 is PRHDT and CDR2 is FYEKMQ (reference sequence). For the CDR3, the DNA is TGTGCCAGCAGCAGGAGGGACGGGACCACAGATACGCAGTATTTT. It yields the protein CASSRRDGTTDTQYF.

This rearrangement joins TRBV19 to TRBJ2-7; 9 bases are shared with TRBD1. The CDR3 has 16 amino acids. With 3 bases clipped from V and 4 bases from J, the junction kept 10 bases outside the gene matches. Germline values: CDR1 LNHDA, CDR2 SQIVND (reference sequence). The CDR3 DNA is TGTGCCAGTAGTATTCGGGGCCGGGACAGGGTTTACGAGCAGTACTTC. This gives the protein CASSIRGRDRVYEQYF.

CDR3 in amino acids: CASSLGGTGREKLFF. CDR3 nucleotides: TGTGCCAGCAGCTTAGGGGGGACAGGGCGTGAAAAACTGTTTTTT. J is TRBJ1-4 and V is TRBV7-2; 9 bases line up with TRBD1. Trimming at V came to 1 base and at J to 7 bases, leaving 4 bases not matched to a gene. Germline-derived CDR1 and CDR2 are SGHTA and FQGNSA. This CDR3 region has 15 residues.

The chain employs TRBV2 and TRBJ2-7; D remains unclear. Germline V gene sequence: CDR1 SNHLY, CDR2 FYNNEI. The CDR3 is 12 residues long. V gave up 4 bases and J gave up 3 bases, with 7 bases separating them. CDR3 loop: CASSASNYEQYF. In DNA, the CDR3 is TGTGCCAGCAGTGCCAGCAACTACGAGCAGTACTTC.

The CDR3 sequence is CASSSGTANYGYTF. The CDR3, as DNA: TGTGCCAGTAGCTCCGGGACAGCCAACTATGGCTACACCTTC. The chain carries TRBV19 and TRBJ1-2, with TRBD1 matching over 7 bases. The CDR3 loop spans 14 amino acids. The germline V gene encodes CDR1 LNHDA and CDR2 SQIVND (reference sequence). Trimming took 6 bases from V and 2 from J; bases not matched to a gene: 6.

This rearrangement joins TRBV6-5 to TRBJ1-6; D not certain. Germline V gene data show CDR1 as MNHEY and CDR2 as SVGAGI. This CDR3 has 15 residues. With 0 bases removed from V and 6 bases from J, the gap between germline ends came to 9 bases. The CDR3 is CASSYSNGFNSPLHF. DNA for the CDR3: TGTGCCAGCAGTTACTCGAACGGCTTTAATTCACCCCTCCACTTT.

This sequence joins TRBV5-1 and TRBJ2-4; 8 bases match TRBD2. Germline V gives CDR1 SGHRS, CDR2 YFSETQ. Losses at the gene ends were 3 bases for V and 8 bases for J; bases not matched to a gene: 13. This CDR3 region has 16 residues. The CDR3: CASSWGSSGRRDIQYF. CDR3 nucleotides: TGCGCCAGCAGCTGGGGGTCTAGCGGGCGGCGGGACATTCAGTACTTC.

V is TRBV18 and J is TRBJ2-5, with D uncertain. The V gene lost 4 bases and the J gene lost 5 bases, with 11 bases spanning the gap. CDR3 length: 13 residues. Per the germline V gene, CDR1 is KGHSH and CDR2 is LQKENI. This chain's CDR3 is CASSRSVGETQYF. The CDR3 DNA is TGTGCCAGCTCACGTTCGGTTGGGGAGACCCAGTACTTC.

The chain has TRBV7-3 and TRBJ2-2, with 10 bases lining up with TRBD1. The germline V gene has CDR1 SGHTA and CDR2 FQGTGA. The CDR3 has 15 amino acids. V trimming: 4 bases; J trimming: 5 bases; junction bases outside the gene matches: 4. The CDR3 region is CASSSPGQGTGELFF. The CDR3 DNA follows: TGTGCCAGCAGCTCACCGGGACAGGGGACCGGGGAGCTGTTTTTT.